The following is a T cell receptor beta chain sequence with its context. Its antigen target is currently unknown. Per-base quality was not reported, and no clone a single base away is much larger than it. This sample is drawn from a study of cytomegalovirus exposure and HLA in healthy donors (dated by TCRdb to 2015 to 2018). Concerning the study at large: In an earlier analysis of approximately 500 of the donors, 250 to 350 Gb of sequence data and 120 million or so unique TCR beta sequences from roughly 190 million T cells were reported. Every discovery cohort repertoire had been produced on one sequencing platform. About 300 gigabases of sequencing data and 70 million to 100 million unique TCR sequences were included in an early release covering roughly 600 HLA-typed donors. Among the roughly 400 genotyped donors, about 83% belonged to the genetic ancestry cluster associated with self-reported Caucasian donors. Class I and class II HLA loci were covered by the typing at four-digit resolution. Roughly 5 DR-DQ haplotypes were handled as single units for association and clustering because linkage in the cohort was strong. Across some 400 genotyped donors of the cohort, an average of approximately 240,000 unique TCR beta nucleotide sequences per donor were sequenced, and roughly 17% of those sequences were non-productive. The study was designed to test whether signatures of past pathogen exposure could be identified by cataloging public T cell receptors. High-throughput TCR immunosequencing, statistical association of individual TCRs with disease status, and machine learning were combined to predict cytomegalovirus infection status. Rather than using new phenotypic data, the later analysis identified candidate immune exposures from TCR beta sequences and from how often those sequences occurred across donors. In an earlier analysis of over 550 of the donors, high-throughput TCR beta sequencing was used to judge whether each TCR beta V gene segment behaved as functional or pseudogenic. A separate validation cohort of roughly 120 different subjects was used in addition to the roughly 700-subject first cohort. Typing coverage differed by locus: A, B, C, DRB1 and DQB1 were typed in roughly 629-640 donors, DQA1 in 500 to 550, DPA1 in 600 to 610, and DPB1 in roughly 450. Donor age, sex, ethnicity and CMV serostatus were compiled alongside the repertoire data. A later genetic analysis took genome-wide SNP genotypes for about 65% of the 666 donors and used that subset as a discovery cohort. The study used immunosequencing to profile the T cell repertoires of hundreds of subjects and linked those repertoires to cytomegalovirus serostatus. To study patterns of TCR occurrence, a later analysis re-analyzed previously published TCR beta repertoires from several hundred donors and added high-resolution HLA genotyping.

The cohort was made up of approximately 700 healthy bone marrow donors. At the time of sampling, all cohort members were nominally healthy, though unrecorded immune exposures were likely present. The donor tested CMV seronegative and was one of the 352 seronegative cohort members. A peripheral blood sample was provided by each donor, and peripheral blood mononuclear cells were used for TCR beta sequencing. The Qiagen DNeasy Blood Extraction Kit was used to extract genomic DNA from the blood cell samples. Here is what the overall study found, with its caveats: A later genetic analysis reported fewer N-insertions in productive TCRs among donors in an Asian-associated ancestry cluster than the approximately 670-donor mean. The presence/absence analyses assumed that sequencing depth was roughly uniform across donors, and that assumption may not be true. A cluster of highly shared sequence variants was judged likely to be a technical artifact of the sequencing pipeline. Several of the top co-occurrence clusters appeared to be linked to parvovirus B19, influenza, CMV and Epstein-Barr virus, according to a later analysis. Immune exposure information for the cohort was limited to CMV serostatus. In a later analysis, HLA-associated TCR beta chains showed more clonal expansion and lower generation probabilities than non-associated chains that were equally common. In both the original and validation cohorts, the classifier was reported to diagnose cytomegalovirus status with high specificity and sensitivity. It was suggested by the authors that the approach could potentially be generalized to other disease states and immunological phenotypes. A further reported finding was that TCR beta sequences accurately predicted the HLA-A and HLA-B alleles for most subjects in the first cohort. This cohort had only TCR beta chains sequenced, and the lack of alpha or paired-chain data limited which features could be detected. Linkage disequilibrium might explain the correlated functional status among segregating V segments, but an unknown experimental factor could not be excluded. An association between a missense DCLRE1C variant and V-gene and J-gene trimming of TCR beta chains was found in a later genetic analysis and replicated in an independent cohort. A later analysis found that most CMV-associated TCR beta chains appeared HLA-restricted, with HLA associations seemingly driven largely by CMV exposure. Broadly in line with IMGT annotations, most TCR beta V segments showed up in productive rearrangements about 87% or about 30% of the time in an earlier analysis of approximately 600 of the donors. A few of the identified cytomegalovirus-associated TCR beta chains were confirmed in vitro to be specific for cytomegalovirus antigens. Because some donors lacked HLA typing at each locus, the association tests relied only on the typed subset. In a later analysis, the rate of TCR association differed among HLA loci, with DRB1 alleles having the most associated TCRs and HLA-C alleles having the fewest. Because counts were too low, some 16 rarely observed V segments, including chromosome 9 orphons, were excluded from the earlier analysis of about 500 of the donors. In a later analysis, some 18,000 TCR beta sequences were associated with specific HLA alleles at a false discovery rate of 0.05. While some public TCRs were present in many individuals, most TCR sequences turned up only very rarely across donors. A total of 150 to 200 TCR beta chains were listed by the study as associated with cytomegalovirus. When HLA alleles, especially DR and DQ, strongly co-occurred, TCR associations were difficult to assign to individual alleles.

Libraries were prepared through the immunoSEQ multiplex PCR assay. A mixture of 60 forward primers for TCR Vbeta segments and 13 reverse primers for TCR Jbeta segments was used in the multiplex PCR. The CDR3 region of rearranged TCR beta genes was amplified from genomic DNA with a multiplex PCR assay. On the Illumina HiSeq System, the amplified TCR beta libraries were sequenced as 87-base-pair reads. On the authors' methods: A later analysis counted some 80 million unique TCR beta chains across the 670 or so repertoires, and around 9.9 million of these chains were shared by at least two donors. Raw reads were error-corrected and collapsed into unique sequences with a nearest-neighbor algorithm that merged closely related sequences to remove PCR and sequencing errors. CDR3 sequences were aligned to IMGT reference sequences to assign V, D and J gene segments. Each retained sequence needed at least a six-nucleotide match to both a V gene segment and a J gene segment. Rearrangements were classified as productive when the CDR3 lacked stop codons and remained in frame with V and J, and all other rearrangements were classified as non-productive. Following IMGT convention, CDR3 was defined as the stretch from the second conserved V-encoded cysteine to the conserved J-encoded phenylalanine. The earlier analysis of approximately 590 of the donors excluded any sequence lacking an unambiguous match to a single V gene segment. An earlier analysis of a few hundred of the donors called V segments functional above 56.7% productive rearrangements and segregating when the between-donor standard deviation exceeded 5%. To diagnose cytomegalovirus status from the catalog of TCR beta chain sequences, a statistical classification framework was built. V and J gene assignment, in a later analysis, came from comparing TCR nucleotide sequences with IMGT/GENE-DB human TR gene sequences. In a later analysis, CDR3 sequences and most-parsimonious VDJ recombination scenarios were assigned using the TCRdist pipeline. In a later analysis, each TCR beta chain was defined by its CDR3 amino acid sequence together with its V-gene family, and reads without a unique V-gene family were excluded. As a way to deal with suspected cross-contamination and a sequencing artifact, a later analysis dropped over 550 nucleotide sequences that were highly shared and had low generation probability. A later analysis calculated a clonal expansion index for each public chain from normalized within-repertoire ranks of inferred template counts. In a later analysis, generation probabilities were computed with a VDJ recombination model fitted to out-of-frame rearrangements, and the resulting probabilities were checked against IGoR. In a later analysis, TCR-TCR, TCR-HLA and TCR-CMV co-occurrence was scored with hypergeometric tests, and a repertoire-size bias correction was applied to TCR pairs. False discovery rates were estimated in a later analysis by permuting HLA or CMV assignments 20 times. In a later analysis, co-occurring TCRs were grouped using DBSCAN, and TCRdist sequence similarity was added for clustering within HLA-allele-positive subsets. For co-occurrence clustering, repertoires with fewer than 30,000 or more than 120,000 public chains were excluded, along with a handful of repertoires with anomalous nucleotide sharing. TCRdb took this table from immuneACCESS and kept in-frame rearrangements with V and J called. Such tables lack part of the clones; where checked against another copy, unresolved V genes explain under half of the gap, and the rest is unexplained. V and J calls and clone size come straight from that table; D and trimming were deduced from the DNA. For this sample there are about 140,000 clones; approximately 73% appear just once. 1.3% of the sample is taken by the ten largest.

This TCR came from a woman between 35 and 50 years old in good health and CMV-seronegative. The sample taken for sequencing was PBMCs.

In nucleotide form, the sequence is TGTGCCAGTGGAGGTGGCATTCAGTACTTC. This codes for CASGGGIQYF. This receptor chain uses TRBV2 and TRBJ2-4; TRBD2 is possibly the D segment (5 matching bases). CDR1 SNHLY and CDR2 FYNNEI are derived from the germline V gene. The CDR3, from cysteine to phenylalanine, totals 10 residues. The sequence is cut down to CDR3 DNA, 30 bases in frame from base 1. Deletion took 9 bases off V and 9 bases off J, with a span of 9 bases between the germline ends.